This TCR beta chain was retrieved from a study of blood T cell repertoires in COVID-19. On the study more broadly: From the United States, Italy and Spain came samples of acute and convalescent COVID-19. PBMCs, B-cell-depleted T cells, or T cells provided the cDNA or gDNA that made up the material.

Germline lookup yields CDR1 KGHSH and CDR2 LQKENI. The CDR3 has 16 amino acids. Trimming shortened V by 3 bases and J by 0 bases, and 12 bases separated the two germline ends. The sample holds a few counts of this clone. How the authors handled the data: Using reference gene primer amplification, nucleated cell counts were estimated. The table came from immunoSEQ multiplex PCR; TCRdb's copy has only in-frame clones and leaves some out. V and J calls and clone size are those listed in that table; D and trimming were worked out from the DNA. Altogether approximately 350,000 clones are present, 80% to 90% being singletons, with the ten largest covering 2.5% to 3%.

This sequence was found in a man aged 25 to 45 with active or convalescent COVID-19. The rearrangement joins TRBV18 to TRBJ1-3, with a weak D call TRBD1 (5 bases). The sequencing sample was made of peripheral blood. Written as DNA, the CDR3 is TGTGCCAGCTCACCGACGACAGCGAGCTCTGGAAACACCATATATTTT. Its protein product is CASSPTTASSGNTIYF.